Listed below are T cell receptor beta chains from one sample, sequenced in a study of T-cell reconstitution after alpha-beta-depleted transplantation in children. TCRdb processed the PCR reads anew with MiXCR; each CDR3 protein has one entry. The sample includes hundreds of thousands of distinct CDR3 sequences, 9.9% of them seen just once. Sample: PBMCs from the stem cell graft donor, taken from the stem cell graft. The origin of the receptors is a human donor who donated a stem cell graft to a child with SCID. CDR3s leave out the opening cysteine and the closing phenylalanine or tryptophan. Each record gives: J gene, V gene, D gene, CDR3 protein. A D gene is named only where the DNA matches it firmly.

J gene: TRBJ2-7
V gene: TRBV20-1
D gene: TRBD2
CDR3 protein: SALILAGKAYEQY

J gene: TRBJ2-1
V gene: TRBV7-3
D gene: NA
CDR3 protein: ASSSGQFNEQF

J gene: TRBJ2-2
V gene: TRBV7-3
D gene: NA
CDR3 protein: ASSAQQTGELF

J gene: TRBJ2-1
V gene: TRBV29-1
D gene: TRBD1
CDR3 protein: SVPTGNNEQF

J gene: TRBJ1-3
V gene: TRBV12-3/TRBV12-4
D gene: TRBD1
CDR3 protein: ASSNTGGSGNTIY

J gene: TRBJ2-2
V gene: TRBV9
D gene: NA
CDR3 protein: ASSDYGGYTGELF

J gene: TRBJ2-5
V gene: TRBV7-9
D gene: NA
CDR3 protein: ASSPIHPRETQY

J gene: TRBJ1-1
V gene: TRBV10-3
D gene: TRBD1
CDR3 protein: AITPSGGGVGTEAF

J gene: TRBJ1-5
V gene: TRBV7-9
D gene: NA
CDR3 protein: ASSSSGGSNQPQH

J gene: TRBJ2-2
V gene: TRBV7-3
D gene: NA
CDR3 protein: ASSLTAERPNTGELF

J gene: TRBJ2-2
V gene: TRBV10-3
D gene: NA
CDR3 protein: AISDSGRNTGELF

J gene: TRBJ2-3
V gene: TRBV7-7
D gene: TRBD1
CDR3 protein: ASSPAIAGQGADTQY

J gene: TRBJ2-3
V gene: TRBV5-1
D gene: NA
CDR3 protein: ASSLADTLLGVDTQY

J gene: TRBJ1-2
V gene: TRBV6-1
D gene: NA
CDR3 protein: ASNPGRGLGGYT

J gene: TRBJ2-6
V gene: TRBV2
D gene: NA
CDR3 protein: ASTGQGSGANVLT

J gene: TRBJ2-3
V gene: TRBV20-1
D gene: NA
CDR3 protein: SAPGQTYTDTQY